This is a list of T cell receptor beta chains from one sample in a study of early T cells in non-severe SARS-CoV-2 infection. MiXCR, run by TCRdb on the 5' RACE reads, gives a single entry per CDR3 protein. The sample has approximately 28,000 distinct CDR3 sequences, about 6.6% seen once. Sequenced material: whole blood, taken at baseline. These receptors were collected from an adult who was a healthcare worker with PCR-confirmed SARS-CoV-2 infection or an uninfected control (not recorded which). Both conserved end residues are part of each CDR3. D genes are given only for firm matches. Expanded clones get a size class; other rows say once, few or many, or leave the size out.

V gene	clone size	D gene	J gene	CDR3 protein	CDR3 DNA
TRBV3-1	.	.	TRBJ2-3	CASSQEGGPVEDTQYF	TGTGCCAGCAGCCAAGAAGGGGGGCCAGTTGAAGATACGCAGTATTTT
TRBV7-9	few	.	TRBJ2-7	CASSLAGESYHEQYF	TGTGCCAGCAGCTTAGCGGGAGAAAGTTACCACGAGCAGTACTTC
TRBV10-3	few	.	TRBJ1-1	CATTKGDLNTEAFF	TGTGCCACCACGAAGGGGGACCTGAACACTGAAGCTTTCTTT
TRBV10-3	few	TRBD2	TRBJ2-3	CAISRREMTDTQYF	TGTGCCATCAGTAGGCGGGAGATGACAGATACGCAGTATTTT
TRBV6-1	many	TRBD1	TRBJ2-7	CASSGTGSSYEQYF	TGTGCCAGCAGTGGGACAGGGAGCTCCTACGAGCAGTACTTC
TRBV20-1	large	TRBD2	TRBJ2-7	CSASLAGVGEQYF	TGCAGTGCTAGTTTAGCGGGAGTCGGGGAGCAGTACTTC
TRBV5-6	many	.	TRBJ2-1	CASSFGNRAYNEQFF	TGTGCCAGCAGCTTTGGGAACAGGGCATACAATGAGCAGTTCTTC
TRBV20-1	.	TRBD2	TRBJ2-5	CSASGRAQETQYF	TGCAGTGCTAGCGGGAGGGCCCAAGAGACCCAGTACTTC
TRBV6-5	many	.	TRBJ2-3	CASSYSGLRTDTQYF	TGTGCCAGCAGTTACTCAGGGTTGCGCACAGATACGCAGTATTTT
TRBV20-1	many	TRBD1	TRBJ1-1	CSALTGGTEAFF	TGCAGTGCTCTGACAGGGGGCACTGAAGCTTTCTTT
TRBV19	many	TRBD1	TRBJ2-4	CATSTGQRSAKNIQYF	TGTGCCACCTCAACGGGACAGAGGTCCGCCAAAAACATTCAGTACTTC
TRBV6-5	many	.	TRBJ1-6	CASRGRRDSPLHF	TGTGCCAGCAGGGGTAGACGGGATTCACCCCTCCACTTT
TRBV5-5	many	.	TRBJ2-3	CASSFPSTDTQYF	TGTGCCAGCAGCTTCCCGAGCACAGATACGCAGTATTTT
TRBV27	many	.	TRBJ1-2	CASSFSQGVYGYTF	TGTGCCAGCAGTTTTTCACAGGGCGTTTATGGCTACACCTTC
TRBV18	many	.	TRBJ1-5	CASSPGRDQPQHF	TGTGCCAGCTCCCCGGGCAGGGATCAGCCCCAGCATTTT
TRBV5-1	many	.	TRBJ2-5	CASSPGTASGGQETQYF	TGCGCCAGCAGCCCAGGGACAGCTTCTGGGGGGCAAGAGACCCAGTACTTC
TRBV15	many	TRBD2	TRBJ2-2	CATTGLAGTNTGELFF	TGTGCCACCACCGGACTAGCGGGGACGAACACCGGGGAGCTGTTTTTT